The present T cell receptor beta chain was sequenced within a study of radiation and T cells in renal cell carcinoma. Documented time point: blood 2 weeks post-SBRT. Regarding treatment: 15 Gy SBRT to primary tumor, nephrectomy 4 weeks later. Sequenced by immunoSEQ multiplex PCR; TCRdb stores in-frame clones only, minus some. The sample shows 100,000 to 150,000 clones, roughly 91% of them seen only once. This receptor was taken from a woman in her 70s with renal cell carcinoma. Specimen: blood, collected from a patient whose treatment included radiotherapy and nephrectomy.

The chain's CDR3 is CASSQQGGTEAFF. The CDR3 nucleotides read TGCGCCAGCAGCCAACAGGGAGGCACTGAAGCTTTCTTT. The rearrangement uses TRBV5-1 and TRBJ1-1, with a possible D match to TRBD1 (6 bases). Germline V gene lookup returns CDR1 SGHRS and CDR2 YFSETQ. The V and J ends lost 4 bases and 4 bases respectively, with 11 bases between them. The CDR3 is made up of 13 amino acids.